One and the same sample provided the 19 T cell receptor beta chains below, sequenced in a study of cytomegalovirus exposure and HLA in healthy donors. PCR used 60 Vbeta primers and 13 Jbeta primers. Assay used: immunoSEQ multiplex PCR; TCRdb lists only in-frame clones, some missing. The sample holds approximately 140,000 clones, 79% seen once. Sequencing was performed on PBMCs. These receptors originate from a man aged 50 to 60 in good health and CMV-seropositive.

CDR3 sequence: CASSLVPGDGYTF. CDR3 in DNA: TGTGCCAGCAGCTTAGTTCCAGGGGATGGCTACACCTTC. The chain couples TRBV7-9 to TRBJ1-2, with TRBD1 as a possible D gene (6 bases). The CDR3 spans 13 residues. The germline V and J ends were trimmed by 1 base and 6 bases, with 9 bases remaining between them. Per germline, CDR1 SEHNR and CDR2 FQNEAQ (reference sequence).

The V and J genes are TRBV4-1 and TRBJ2-7; the match to TRBD1 covers 7 bases. The CDR3 is made up of 14 amino acids. Germline CDR1 MGHRA, CDR2 YSYEKL. Trimming cost V 1 base and J 3 bases; bases outside gene matches: 3. This chain's CDR3 is CASSQAQGSYEQYF. CDR3 in DNA: TGCGCCAGCAGCCAAGCACAGGGGAGCTACGAGCAGTACTTC.

The gene calls are TRBV5-1 and TRBJ2-7; TRBD1 might be the D (6 bases). The CDR3 consists of 14 residues. Germline CDR1 and CDR2: SGHRS and YFSETQ. V was trimmed by 5 bases and J by 2 bases, leaving 14 bases between them. CDR3 in amino acids: CASSKTGTTYEQYF. CDR3 DNA: TGCGCCAGCAGTAAAACAGGGACAACCTACGAGCAGTACTTC. Using reference TRBV5-1 and TRBJ2-7 for the parts outside the CDR3, the full variable domain is KAGVTQTPRYLIKTRGQQVTLSCSPISGHRSVSWYQQTPGQGLQFLFEYFSETQRNKGNFPGRFSGRQFSNSRSEMNVSTLELGDSALYLCASSKTGTTYEQYFGPGTRLTVT.

The chain has TRBV20-1 and TRBJ2-5; D remains unclear. The J call may be incorrect, as the DNA end agrees better with TRBJ2-7. Looked up from germline, CDR1 is DFQATT and CDR2 is SNEGSKA (reference sequence). This CDR3 comprises 10 residues. The CDR3 here is CSASRREQYF. The CDR3, as DNA: TGCAGTGCTTCTAGGCGCGAGCAGTACTTC.

The chain links TRBV5-6 to TRBJ2-5; D might be TRBD2 (6 bases). The CDR3 is 15 residues long. The V end lost 0 bases, the J end lost 5 bases, and 14 bases lay between the germline ends. CDR1 is SGHDT and CDR2 is YYEEEE in the germline V gene. The CDR3 protein is CASSLEAGRVETQYF. The CDR3 nucleotides are TGTGCCAGCAGCTTGGAGGCGGGGCGCGTGGAGACCCAGTACTTC.

The V and J genes are TRBV5-1 and TRBJ2-1; D may be TRBD1 (5 bases). CDR1 is SGHRS and CDR2 is YFSETQ in the germline V gene. V lost 6 bases and J lost 4, with 17 bases in between. The CDR3 contains 15 residues. CDR3 amino acids: CASNGAIRSYNEQFF. The CDR3 region has the DNA TGCGCCAGCAATGGGGCTATACGTTCTTACAATGAGCAGTTCTTC.

The chain joins TRBV5-8 to TRBJ2-2, with D possibly matching TRBD2 (5 bases). CDR1 is SGHTS, CDR2 YDEGEE, per germline. This CDR3 has 16 residues. Trimming shortened V by 6 bases and J by 7 bases, and 22 bases separated the two germline ends. The CDR3 DNA is TGTGCCAGCACTCTACCGGACTCGTCCTTGGGCGGGGAGCTGTTTTTT. Translation: CASTLPDSSLGGELFF.

This chain joins TRBV4-1 and TRBJ2-6; D is unresolved. This CDR3 is built from 17 residues. V was clipped by 4 bases and J by 5 bases, with 18 bases between them. Germline values: CDR1 MGHRA, CDR2 YSYEKL. The chain's CDR3 is CASSLSRSFRRANVLTF. CDR3 nucleotides: TGCGCCAGCAGCCTCAGTCGTTCTTTTCGCCGGGCCAACGTCCTGACTTTC.

The rearrangement joins TRBV5-1 to TRBJ2-1; TRBD1 matches 7 bases. The CDR3 loop spans 15 amino acids. Germline V CDR1 and CDR2: SGHRS, YFSETQ. After removal of 4 bases from V and 7 bases from J, the junction contained 11 bases not matched to a gene. The DNA of the CDR3 is TGCGCCAGCAGCCAACTGCCGGGACAGCTGAATGAGCAGTTCTTC. As protein: CASSQLPGQLNEQFF.

This chain joins TRBV7-9 and TRBJ2-1; 12 positions match TRBD1. The CDR3 extends over 15 amino acids. With V trimmed by 1 base and J by 5 bases, 0 bases remained unmatched. Per the germline V gene, CDR1 is SEHNR and CDR2 is FQNEAQ (reference sequence). The DNA of the CDR3 is TGTGCCAGCAGCTTAGGGGACAGGGGGCACAATGAGCAGTTCTTC. It codes for CASSLGDRGHNEQFF.

This CDR3 reads CASSINRSEKLFF. CDR3 sequence (DNA): TGTGCCAGTAGTATAAATCGTAGTGAAAAACTGTTTTTT. This rearrangement joins TRBV19 to TRBJ1-4; D gene unclear. V lost 2 bases, J lost 7 bases, and 8 bases lay in between. Germline values: CDR1 LNHDA, CDR2 SQIVND (reference sequence). The CDR3 runs 13 residues.

This chain links TRBV9 with TRBJ1-3; D remains unclear. V was clipped by 2 bases and J by 6 bases, with 9 bases between them. Germline V gives CDR1 SGDLS, CDR2 YYNGEE. The CDR3 is 13 amino acids. The CDR3 sequence is CASSVGQVNTIYF. The CDR3 DNA is TGTGCCAGCAGCGTTGGGCAAGTAAACACCATATATTTT.

The V call is TRBV6-5, the J call TRBJ2-3, with no clear D. The CDR3 runs 11 residues. Germline CDR1 is MNHEY and CDR2 is SVGAGI. V lost 8 bases to trimming and J lost 7 bases, with 10 bases between them. The CDR3 DNA is TGTGCCAGCGGGCGCTTGTATACGCAGTATTTT. This sequence encodes CASGRLYTQYF.

This chain connects TRBV29-1 to TRBJ2-7, with no clear D. CDR3 length: 12 residues. Germline CDR1 is SQVTM and CDR2 is ANQGSEA. V dropped 5 bases and J dropped 6 bases, with 14 bases sitting between them. CDR3 nucleotides: TGCAGCGTTAGTCGACTCCTAGGCGAGCAGTACTTC. Its protein product is CSVSRLLGEQYF.

The V gene is TRBV6-5, the J gene TRBJ2-7, with D perhaps TRBD2 (5 bases). V gave up 0 bases and J gave up 7 bases, with 13 bases separating them. The CDR3 sequence is 14 residues long. Germline CDR1 reads MNHEY; CDR2 reads SVGAGI. In DNA, the CDR3 is TGTGCCAGCAGTTACTCAAGTTCGGGGAGAGAGCAGTACTTC. This codes for CASSYSSSGREQYF.

The chain uses TRBV7-2 and TRBJ1-2; TRBD1 might be the D (6 bases). The V gene lost 5 bases and the J gene lost 9 bases, with 31 bases spanning the gap. This CDR3 contains 18 residues. The germline gives CDR1 SGHTA, CDR2 FQGNSA. In nucleotides, the CDR3 is TGTGCCAGCAGCGCCGAGGGGGGGTGGGGTGTCGGGGTTTATAGCTACACCTTC. Protein: CASSAEGGWGVGVYSYTF. The whole variable domain, remainder taken from reference TRBV7-2 and TRBJ1-2, is GAGVSQSPSNKVTEKGKDVELRCDPISGHTALYWYRQSLGQGLEFLIYFQGNSAPDKSGLPSDRFSAERTGGSVSTLTIQRTQQEDSAVYLCASSAEGGWGVGVYSYTFGSGTRLTVV.

The V call is TRBV15, the J call TRBJ1-4; 9 positions match TRBD1. This CDR3 has 14 amino acids. Per germline, CDR1 LNHNV and CDR2 YYDKDF (reference sequence). V was pared by 8 bases and J by 8 bases, with 9 bases of the junction left unmatched. CDR3 region: CATGWDRENEKLFF. CDR3 nucleotide sequence: TGTGCCACCGGGTGGGACAGGGAAAACGAAAAACTGTTTTTT.

CDR3 in amino acids: CASNQGQGSEQYF. The CDR3 DNA reads TGTGCCAGCAACCAGGGACAGGGCAGCGAGCAGTACTTC. The chain uses TRBV27 and TRBJ2-7; TRBD1 matches 9 bases. CDR1 MNHEY and CDR2 SMNVEV come from the germline V gene (reference sequence). The CDR3 contains 13 residues. Trimming cost V 7 bases and J 6 bases; bases outside gene matches: 7.

The chain joins TRBV30 to TRBJ1-5; D is ambiguous. V lost 0 bases to trimming and J lost 9 bases, with 9 bases between them. This CDR3 region has 12 residues. Per the germline V gene, CDR1 is GTSNPN and CDR2 is SVGIG (reference sequence). CDR3 region: CAWSVSGAPQHF. Written as DNA, the CDR3 is TGTGCCTGGAGTGTATCGGGAGCGCCCCAGCATTTT.